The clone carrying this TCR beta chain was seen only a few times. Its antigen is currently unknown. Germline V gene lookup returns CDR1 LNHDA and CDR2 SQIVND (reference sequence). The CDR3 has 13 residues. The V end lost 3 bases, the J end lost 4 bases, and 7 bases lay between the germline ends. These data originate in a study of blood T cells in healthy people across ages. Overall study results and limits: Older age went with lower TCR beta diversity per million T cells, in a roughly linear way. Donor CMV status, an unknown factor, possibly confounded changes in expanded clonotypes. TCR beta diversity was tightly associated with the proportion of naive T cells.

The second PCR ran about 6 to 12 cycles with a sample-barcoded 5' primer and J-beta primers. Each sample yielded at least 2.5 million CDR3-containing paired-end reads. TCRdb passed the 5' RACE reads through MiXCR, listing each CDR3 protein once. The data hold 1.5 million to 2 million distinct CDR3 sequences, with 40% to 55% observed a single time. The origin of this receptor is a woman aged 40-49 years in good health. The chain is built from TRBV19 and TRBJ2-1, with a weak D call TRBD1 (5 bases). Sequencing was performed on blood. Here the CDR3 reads CASSMAGYNEQFF. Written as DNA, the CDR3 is TGTGCCAGTAGTATGGCAGGGTACAATGAGCAGTTCTTC. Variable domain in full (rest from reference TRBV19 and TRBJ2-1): DGGITQSPKYLFRKEGQNVTLSCEQNLNHDAMYWYRQDPGQGLRLIYYSQIVNDFQKGDIAEGYSVSREKKESFPLTVTSAQKNPTAFYLCASSMAGYNEQFFGPGTRLTVL.